This TCR beta chain was sequenced for a study of Graves' ophthalmopathy and Graves' hyperthyroidism. This clonotype was picked up many times. Its antigen is unknown. Transcripts of RNA were the source for amplifying TCR beta CDR3 regions. After a first-round RT-PCR with HTBI primers, a second-round multiplex PCR was run. A single record per CDR3 protein comes from TCRdb applying MiXCR to the multiplex PCR reads. The sample shows nearly 400,000 distinct CDR3 sequences, 15% to 20% of them seen only once. Study-wide findings and caveats: Most expanded clonotypes from thyroid (those above 0.001 frequency) were also found in blood. Its predictions of ophthalmopathy progression gave the model roughly 71% sensitivity and 72.22% specificity. With almost 90% sensitivity and roughly 77% specificity, a 13-signature model separated ophthalmopathy from stable hyperthyroidism.

Trimming cost V 5 bases and J 2 bases, with 15 bases left between them. CDR1 and CDR2 (germline): SEHNR, FQNEAQ (reference sequence). CDR3 length equals 15 residues. The origin of this receptor is a woman in her late teens or twenties with Graves' ophthalmopathy. The chain couples TRBV7-9 to TRBJ2-5; D is uncertain. Sequenced material: peripheral blood. The CDR3 spells CASSPTDDLQETQYF. CDR3 nucleotides: TGTGCCAGCAGCCCGACGGATGACCTTCAAGAGACCCAGTACTTC.